Listed below are T cell receptor beta chains from one sample, sequenced in a study of regulatory T cells in long-lasting Graves disease. Using its own MiXCR run on the multiplex PCR reads, TCRdb lists one record per CDR3 protein. This sample has 400,000 to 500,000 distinct CDR3 sequences, with roughly 15% found just once. The data also belong to a second study, concerning T cells in Graves' hyperthyroidism and ophthalmopathy.

The starting material was peripheral blood mononuclear cells (PBMCs), obtained at new diagnosis, from a patient treated with antithyroid drugs. These receptors were collected from a woman aged 45 to 65 with Graves disease. CDR3s include the opening cysteine and the closing phenylalanine or tryptophan. Each record gives: clone size, V gene, D gene, J gene, CDR3 protein, CDR3 DNA. A D gene is named only where the DNA matches it firmly. Rows may omit the clone size; those that give it use once, few, many or a size class.

clone size: many
V gene: TRBV6-1
D gene: -
J gene: TRBJ2-7
CDR3 protein: CASRDTGGSYEQYF
CDR3 DNA: TGTGCCAGCAGGGACACCGGGGGCTCCTACGAGCAGTACTTC

clone size: many
V gene: TRBV5-1
D gene: -
J gene: TRBJ2-1
CDR3 protein: CASSWQGSGAAEQFF
CDR3 DNA: TGCGCCAGCAGCTGGCAGGGTAGCGGTGCCGCTGAGCAGTTCTTC

clone size: -
V gene: TRBV5-1
D gene: -
J gene: TRBJ2-3
CDR3 protein: CASKRGSTDTQYF
CDR3 DNA: TGCGCCAGCAAGAGGGGGAGTACAGATACGCAGTATTTT

clone size: many
V gene: TRBV12-3/TRBV12-4
D gene: TRBD1
J gene: TRBJ1-4
CDR3 protein: CASRRPGQGACKLFF
CDR3 DNA: TGTGCCAGCAGGAGGCCGGGACAGGGGGCGTGTAAACTGTTTTTT

clone size: many
V gene: TRBV5-1
D gene: TRBD1
J gene: TRBJ2-1
CDR3 protein: CASIGQDANEQFF
CDR3 DNA: TGCGCCAGCATCGGACAGGACGCAAATGAGCAGTTCTTC

clone size: many
V gene: TRBV28
D gene: -
J gene: TRBJ1-5
CDR3 protein: CASSPPGGRDQPQHF
CDR3 DNA: TGTGCCAGCAGTCCCCCAGGAGGGCGGGATCAGCCCCAGCATTTT

clone size: many
V gene: TRBV7-3
D gene: -
J gene: TRBJ2-1
CDR3 protein: CASSLTRDEQFF
CDR3 DNA: TGTGCCAGCAGCTTAACCCGCGATGAGCAGTTCTTC

clone size: many
V gene: TRBV27
D gene: TRBD2
J gene: TRBJ2-7
CDR3 protein: CASSFSSGAYEQYF
CDR3 DNA: TGTGCCAGCAGCTTCTCTAGCGGCGCCTACGAGCAGTACTTC

clone size: many
V gene: TRBV28
D gene: TRBD1
J gene: TRBJ1-1
CDR3 protein: CASSHRGGLTEAFF
CDR3 DNA: TGTGCCAGCAGCCACAGGGGGGGCCTCACTGAAGCTTTCTTT

clone size: -
V gene: TRBV25-1
D gene: -
J gene: TRBJ2-2
CDR3 protein: CASSELGDGQNTGELFF
CDR3 DNA: TGTGCCAGCAGTGAATTGGGGGACGGCCAGAACACCGGGGAGCTGTTTTTT

clone size: many
V gene: TRBV28
D gene: TRBD2
J gene: TRBJ2-1
CDR3 protein: CASRKREIHNEQFF
CDR3 DNA: TGTGCCAGCAGGAAGCGGGAGATTCACAATGAGCAGTTCTTC

clone size: few
V gene: TRBV4-2
D gene: TRBD2
J gene: TRBJ2-1
CDR3 protein: CASSQVGTSAYNEQFF
CDR3 DNA: TGTGCCAGCAGCCAAGTGGGGACTAGCGCCTACAATGAGCAGTTCTTC

clone size: -
V gene: TRBV5-1
D gene: -
J gene: TRBJ1-5
CDR3 protein: CASSLQVDQPQHF
CDR3 DNA: TGCGCCAGCAGCTTACAGGTTGATCAGCCCCAGCATTTT

clone size: many
V gene: TRBV6-2/TRBV6-3
D gene: TRBD2
J gene: TRBJ2-1
CDR3 protein: CASRYPGLAGNNEQFF
CDR3 DNA: TGTGCCAGCAGATACCCGGGACTAGCGGGGAACAATGAGCAGTTCTTC

clone size: -
V gene: TRBV29-1
D gene: TRBD1
J gene: TRBJ2-2
CDR3 protein: CSVGQGARITGELFF
CDR3 DNA: TGCAGCGTAGGACAGGGGGCGCGGATCACCGGGGAGCTGTTTTTT

clone size: -
V gene: TRBV12-3/TRBV12-4
D gene: -
J gene: TRBJ2-7
CDR3 protein: CASSSIGDYEQYF
CDR3 DNA: TGTGCCAGCAGTTCGATCGGGGACTACGAGCAGTACTTC

clone size: many
V gene: TRBV2
D gene: TRBD1
J gene: TRBJ1-1
CDR3 protein: CASIPLDRGRGTEAFF
CDR3 DNA: TGTGCCAGCATTCCCTTGGACAGGGGGCGGGGTACTGAAGCTTTCTTT

clone size: few
V gene: TRBV7-9
D gene: TRBD1
J gene: TRBJ2-7
CDR3 protein: CASSLEGASYYEQYF
CDR3 DNA: TGTGCCAGCAGCTTAGAGGGGGCCTCCTACTACGAGCAGTACTTC

clone size: -
V gene: TRBV12-3/TRBV12-4
D gene: -
J gene: TRBJ1-6
CDR3 protein: CASSGNISPLHF
CDR3 DNA: TGTGCCAGCAGTGGGAATATTTCACCCCTCCACTTT

clone size: -
V gene: TRBV20-1
D gene: TRBD2
J gene: TRBJ2-7
CDR3 protein: CSARGLAGSYEQYF
CDR3 DNA: TGCAGTGCTAGGGGACTAGCGGGCTCCTACGAGCAGTACTTC

clone size: -
V gene: TRBV7-9
D gene: TRBD2
J gene: TRBJ2-1
CDR3 protein: CASSPQRDLNNEQFF
CDR3 DNA: TGTGCCAGCAGCCCACAGCGGGACTTAAACAATGAGCAGTTCTTC

clone size: many
V gene: TRBV20-1
D gene: TRBD1
J gene: TRBJ1-2
CDR3 protein: CSARVGTDRGYTF
CDR3 DNA: TGCAGTGCTAGAGTCGGGACAGATCGGGGCTACACCTTC

clone size: many
V gene: TRBV11-2
D gene: -
J gene: TRBJ2-5
CDR3 protein: CASSLFFGETQYF
CDR3 DNA: TGTGCCAGCAGCTTATTTTTTGGCGAGACCCAGTACTTC

clone size: many
V gene: TRBV11-2
D gene: TRBD1
J gene: TRBJ2-7
CDR3 protein: CASSDIRTGTSYEQYF
CDR3 DNA: TGTGCCAGCAGCGACATAAGGACAGGGACCTCCTACGAGCAGTACTTC

clone size: many
V gene: TRBV18
D gene: -
J gene: TRBJ1-4
CDR3 protein: CASSRTGNEKLFF
CDR3 DNA: TGTGCCAGCTCCCGGACGGGGAATGAAAAACTGTTTTTT

clone size: many
V gene: TRBV24-1
D gene: -
J gene: TRBJ2-1
CDR3 protein: CATSEWPRGPYNEQFF
CDR3 DNA: TGTGCCACCAGTGAGTGGCCCAGGGGCCCCTACAATGAGCAGTTCTTC

clone size: -
V gene: TRBV30
D gene: -
J gene: TRBJ2-7
CDR3 protein: CAWSLAPSSYEQYF
CDR3 DNA: TGTGCCTGGAGTTTAGCGCCGAGCTCCTACGAGCAGTACTTC

clone size: few
V gene: TRBV3-1
D gene: TRBD1
J gene: TRBJ1-2
CDR3 protein: CASSPGQGHVGYTF
CDR3 DNA: TGTGCCAGCAGCCCCGGACAGGGGCATGTGGGCTACACCTTC

clone size: -
V gene: TRBV3-1
D gene: -
J gene: TRBJ2-1
CDR3 protein: CASSQEFFEFNEQFF
CDR3 DNA: TGTGCCAGCAGCCAAGAGTTCTTTGAGTTCAATGAGCAGTTCTTC

clone size: many
V gene: TRBV28
D gene: TRBD1
J gene: TRBJ2-5
CDR3 protein: CASGKPDRRDRVQETQYF
CDR3 DNA: TGTGCCAGCGGAAAGCCAGACCGAAGGGACAGGGTACAAGAGACCCAGTACTTC

clone size: many
V gene: TRBV2
D gene: TRBD2
J gene: TRBJ2-1
CDR3 protein: CASNHIRAGENNEQFF
CDR3 DNA: TGTGCCAGCAACCATATCAGAGCGGGAGAAAACAATGAGCAGTTCTTC

clone size: many
V gene: TRBV7-3
D gene: TRBD2
J gene: TRBJ2-3
CDR3 protein: CASSLRASGSGTDTQYF
CDR3 DNA: TGTGCCAGCAGCTTAAGGGCTAGCGGGAGTGGTACAGATACGCAGTATTTT

clone size: once
V gene: TRBV19
D gene: -
J gene: TRBJ1-5
CDR3 protein: CASSPPGREFLNQPQHF
CDR3 DNA: TGTGCCAGTAGTCCTCCGGGGCGGGAGTTCCTAAATCAGCCCCAGCATTTT

clone size: few
V gene: TRBV29-1
D gene: TRBD2
J gene: TRBJ2-7
CDR3 protein: CSVEYGTSGRNYEQYF
CDR3 DNA: TGCAGCGTTGAATACGGGACTAGCGGGAGAAACTACGAGCAGTACTTC

clone size: -
V gene: TRBV4-1
D gene: -
J gene: TRBJ1-5
CDR3 protein: CAGSQVGGEDQPQHF
CDR3 DNA: TGCGCCGGCAGCCAAGTGGGGGGGGAGGATCAGCCCCAGCATTTT

clone size: -
V gene: TRBV7-8
D gene: -
J gene: TRBJ1-6
CDR3 protein: CASSLNGANSPLHF
CDR3 DNA: TGTGCCAGCAGCTTAAATGGAGCTAATTCACCCCTCCACTTT

clone size: many
V gene: TRBV30
D gene: TRBD1
J gene: TRBJ2-7
CDR3 protein: CAWSTTGEQYF
CDR3 DNA: TGTGCCTGGAGTACGACAGGGGAGCAGTACTTC

clone size: many
V gene: TRBV6-1
D gene: -
J gene: TRBJ2-6
CDR3 protein: CASSEGQIHSGANVLTF
CDR3 DNA: TGTGCCAGCAGCGAAGGGCAAATCCACTCTGGGGCCAACGTCCTGACTTTC

clone size: few
V gene: TRBV6-2/TRBV6-3
D gene: TRBD2
J gene: TRBJ2-1
CDR3 protein: CASSDPSGGNNEQFF
CDR3 DNA: TGTGCCAGCAGTGACCCTAGCGGGGGGAACAATGAGCAGTTCTTC

clone size: -
V gene: TRBV4-1
D gene: TRBD2
J gene: TRBJ2-1
CDR3 protein: CASSLQRESSYNEQFF
CDR3 DNA: TGCGCCAGCAGCCTTCAGCGGGAGAGCTCCTACAATGAGCAGTTCTTC

clone size: many
V gene: TRBV5-1
D gene: -
J gene: TRBJ2-3
CDR3 protein: CASSPRRGLLSTDTQYF
CDR3 DNA: TGCGCCAGCTCCCCCCGGCGGGGGCTACTTAGCACAGATACGCAGTATTTT

clone size: few
V gene: TRBV9
D gene: -
J gene: TRBJ2-3
CDR3 protein: CASSVAAGGGADTQYF
CDR3 DNA: TGTGCCAGCAGCGTAGCCGCCGGAGGGGGGGCAGATACGCAGTATTTT

clone size: few
V gene: TRBV9
D gene: TRBD2
J gene: TRBJ2-1
CDR3 protein: CASSARGTSGIYNEQFF
CDR3 DNA: TGTGCCAGCAGCGCTAGAGGGACTAGCGGGATCTACAATGAGCAGTTCTTC

clone size: many
V gene: TRBV11-3
D gene: TRBD2
J gene: TRBJ2-2
CDR3 protein: CASSLDIALAGTGELFF
CDR3 DNA: TGTGCCAGCAGCTTAGATATAGCACTAGCGGGAACCGGGGAGCTGTTTTTT

clone size: many
V gene: TRBV7-9
D gene: -
J gene: TRBJ1-4
CDR3 protein: CASSLADALEGEKLFF
CDR3 DNA: TGTGCCAGCAGCTTAGCTGACGCCCTAGAAGGTGAAAAACTGTTTTTT

clone size: -
V gene: TRBV9
D gene: -
J gene: TRBJ1-5
CDR3 protein: CASSATGGDNQPQHF
CDR3 DNA: TGTGCCAGCAGCGCTACCGGAGGGGACAATCAGCCCCAGCATTTT

clone size: many
V gene: TRBV6-2/TRBV6-3
D gene: -
J gene: TRBJ2-3
CDR3 protein: CASSERQPSTDTQYF
CDR3 DNA: TGTGCCAGCAGTGAACGTCAACCAAGCACAGATACGCAGTATTTT

clone size: -
V gene: TRBV5-6
D gene: -
J gene: TRBJ2-7
CDR3 protein: CASSFAGFSYEQYF
CDR3 DNA: TGTGCCAGCAGCTTTGCAGGGTTCTCCTACGAGCAGTACTTC

clone size: many
V gene: TRBV11-2
D gene: TRBD1
J gene: TRBJ1-2
CDR3 protein: CASSLAPGQGDGYTF
CDR3 DNA: TGTGCCAGCAGCTTAGCCCCCGGACAGGGTGACGGCTACACCTTC

clone size: once
V gene: TRBV4-1
D gene: -
J gene: TRBJ2-1
CDR3 protein: CASSQVPKTSRTPNEQFF
CDR3 DNA: TGCGCCAGCAGCCAAGTTCCCAAAACTTCGCGAACGCCGAATGAGCAGTTCTTC

clone size: few
V gene: TRBV3-1
D gene: TRBD2
J gene: TRBJ2-1
CDR3 protein: CASSLPYPGLGDEQFF
CDR3 DNA: TGTGCCAGCAGCCTTCCTTATCCGGGACTAGGGGATGAGCAGTTCTTC

clone size: many
V gene: TRBV6-1
D gene: -
J gene: TRBJ1-1
CDR3 protein: CASSEEGGFAAFF
CDR3 DNA: TGTGCCAGCAGTGAAGAGGGGGGGTTTGCTGCTTTCTTT

clone size: few
V gene: TRBV5-1
D gene: TRBD2
J gene: TRBJ2-2
CDR3 protein: CASSLLAGFTGELFF
CDR3 DNA: TGCGCCAGCAGCTTACTAGCGGGGTTCACCGGGGAGCTGTTTTTT

clone size: few
V gene: TRBV24-1
D gene: -
J gene: TRBJ2-1
CDR3 protein: CATSDLRLRGNEQFF
CDR3 DNA: TGTGCCACCAGTGATCTCAGGCTACGAGGGAATGAGCAGTTCTTC

clone size: few
V gene: TRBV6-2/TRBV6-3
D gene: -
J gene: TRBJ2-3
CDR3 protein: CASSYYWWSGQILDTQYF
CDR3 DNA: TGTGCCAGCAGTTACTACTGGTGGAGCGGACAAATTTTAGATACGCAGTATTTT

clone size: -
V gene: TRBV29-1
D gene: -
J gene: TRBJ2-1
CDR3 protein: CSVGASFAYEQFF
CDR3 DNA: TGCAGCGTTGGGGCTAGCTTCGCCTACGAGCAGTTCTTC

clone size: many
V gene: TRBV28
D gene: TRBD1
J gene: TRBJ2-7
CDR3 protein: CASSLRTGGLYEQYF
CDR3 DNA: TGTGCCAGCAGTTTACGTACAGGGGGATTGTACGAGCAGTACTTC

clone size: many
V gene: TRBV20-1
D gene: -
J gene: TRBJ2-2
CDR3 protein: CSARDRNTGELFF
CDR3 DNA: TGCAGTGCTAGAGACAGGAACACCGGGGAGCTGTTTTTT